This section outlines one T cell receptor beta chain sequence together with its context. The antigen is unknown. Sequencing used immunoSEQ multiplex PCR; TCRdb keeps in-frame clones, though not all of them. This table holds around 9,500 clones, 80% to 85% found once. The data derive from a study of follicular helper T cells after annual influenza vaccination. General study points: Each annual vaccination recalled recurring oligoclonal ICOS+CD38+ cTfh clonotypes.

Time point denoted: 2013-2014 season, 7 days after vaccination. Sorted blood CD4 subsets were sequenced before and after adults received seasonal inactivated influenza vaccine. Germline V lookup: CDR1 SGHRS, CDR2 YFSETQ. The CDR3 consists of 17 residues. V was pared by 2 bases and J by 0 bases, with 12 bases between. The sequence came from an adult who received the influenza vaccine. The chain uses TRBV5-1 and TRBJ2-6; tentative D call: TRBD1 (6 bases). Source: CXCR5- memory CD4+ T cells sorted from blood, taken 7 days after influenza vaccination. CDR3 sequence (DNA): TGCGCCAGCAGCTTAGGGGGTTTTAGCTCTGGGGCCAACGTCCTGACTTTC. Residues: CASSLGGFSSGANVLTF.